This T cell receptor beta chain was captured in a study of CD8 T cells in ankylosing spondylitis (dated by TCRdb to about 2017). In the study overall: T cell receptor beta repertoires were profiled in healthy donors and ankylosing spondylitis patients so that disease-linked TCR variants could be found. In total, the full study cohort was made up of approximately 99 healthy donors and 25 ankylosing spondylitis patients. Peripheral blood samples were taken, and synovial fluid was additionally collected from ankylosing spondylitis patients. Overall results and qualifications from the work: Some motif variants had previously been reported in the synovial fluid and blood of reactive arthritis patients, which suggests shared mechanisms of disease initiation. Significant enrichment of the disease-linked clones was reported in matched synovial fluid samples from ankylosing spondylitis patients. The disease-linked clones showed a CD8+ phenotype and occurred at relatively low frequencies in peripheral blood. A TCR beta motif made up of several highly homologous amino acid variants appeared to be characteristic of blood from ankylosing spondylitis patients.

The run used an Illumina HiSeq 2500. Quantitative 5'-RACE with molecular barcodes was the method used to prepare the TCR beta libraries. In the paper's pipeline: A new computational method based on a probabilistic model of VDJ rearrangement was used to identify disease-linked TCR variants. TCRdb applied fastp at Q25 and MiXCR to the public reads, then kept only in-frame beta chains. Entries are consolidated by CDR3 protein sequence, retaining the most common genes and DNA. TCRdb, not the authors, supplied the V and J calls. The sample table lists hundreds of thousands of distinct CDR3 sequences, around 7.8% of them with a count of one. The top ten constitute almost 7% of the sample. Including the terminal cysteine and phenylalanine, the CDR3 comprises 13 residues. Only the CDR3 portion is preserved as DNA: 39 bases, with reading frame beginning at the first base. V was cut back by 1 base and J by 10 bases, leaving a gap of 13 bases between them. CDR1 and CDR2 are drawn from the germline V gene (reference sequence): LGHDT, YNNKEL.

Ten or more counts support this clonotype. Its antigen has not been determined. Base qualities are not at hand, and no much larger clone is one base apart. This TCR was recovered from a male donor with ankylosing spondylitis or in good health (not recorded which). Sample: blood, either unsorted or a sorted T cell fraction (not recorded which). The chain employs TRBV3-1 and TRBJ1-1; TRBD1 is a possible D gene, resting on 5 matching bases. Here the CDR3 is given as CASSQGRSRGAFF. At the DNA level, the sequence is TGTGCCAGCAGCCAAGGTAGGTCAAGGGGAGCTTTCTTT. Extended through the reference TRBV3-1 and TRBJ1-1 proteins, this CDR3 yields the full variable domain: DTAVSQTPKYLVTQMGNDKSIKCEQNLGHDTMYWYKQDSKKFLKIMFSYNNKELIINETVPNRFSPKSPDKAHLNLHINSLELGDSAVYFCASSQGRSRGAFFGQGTRLTVV.